The rows below give T cell receptor beta chains drawn from one sample of a study of radiation and T cells in renal cell carcinoma. Assay used: immunoSEQ multiplex PCR; TCRdb lists only in-frame clones, some missing. The table records roughly 120,000 clones, more than 80% of them present only once. Source: blood, taken from a patient whose treatment included radiotherapy and nephrectomy. The receptor source for this set is a woman in her fifties or sixties with renal cell carcinoma. Each CDR3 is given with its conserved first and last residue. The order of the fields is J gene, clone size, D gene, V gene, CDR3 protein, CDR3 DNA. D genes are given only for firm matches. Clone size is not always given. Where it is, it says once, few, many or a class for expanded clones.

J gene: TRBJ2-7; clone size: .; D gene: .; V gene: TRBV2; CDR3 protein: CASSLGQSGEQYF; CDR3 DNA: TGTGCCAGCAGCCTGGGACAATCCGGCGAGCAGTACTTC
J gene: TRBJ2-3; clone size: .; D gene: .; V gene: TRBV5-1; CDR3 protein: CASSLGNHRGTDTQYF; CDR3 DNA: TGCGCCAGCAGCTTGGGCAACCACAGGGGCACAGATACGCAGTATTTT
J gene: TRBJ1-3; clone size: .; D gene: TRBD1; V gene: TRBV6-5; CDR3 protein: CASSPQGSGNTIYF; CDR3 DNA: TGTGCCAGCAGCCCACAGGGGTCTGGAAACACCATATATTTT
J gene: TRBJ2-5; clone size: .; D gene: .; V gene: TRBV6-1; CDR3 protein: CASSEALQDEGTQYF; CDR3 DNA: TGTGCCAGCAGTGAAGCGCTCCAGGACGAGGGCACCCAGTACTTC
J gene: TRBJ2-1; clone size: .; D gene: .; V gene: TRBV19; CDR3 protein: CASTLMGGGTMNEQFF; CDR3 DNA: TGTGCCAGTACTTTAATGGGGGGGGGCACGATGAATGAGCAGTTCTTC
J gene: TRBJ1-1; clone size: .; D gene: .; V gene: TRBV19; CDR3 protein: CASLRSAMNTEAFF; CDR3 DNA: TGTGCCAGCCTCCGGTCGGCAATGAACACTGAAGCTTTCTTT
J gene: TRBJ2-7; clone size: .; D gene: TRBD1; V gene: TRBV7-9; CDR3 protein: CASSLTGSSYEQYF; CDR3 DNA: TGTGCCAGCAGCCTGACAGGGAGCTCCTACGAGCAGTACTTC
J gene: TRBJ2-5; clone size: .; D gene: TRBD2; V gene: TRBV5-6; CDR3 protein: CASSSPPTRGVQETQYF; CDR3 DNA: TGTGCCAGCAGCTCACCTCCCACGCGGGGGGTCCAAGAGACCCAGTACTTC
J gene: TRBJ2-2; clone size: .; D gene: .; V gene: TRBV6-1; CDR3 protein: CASRPTRARTGELFF; CDR3 DNA: TGTGCCAGCAGGCCCACGAGGGCGCGAACCGGGGAGCTGTTTTTT
J gene: TRBJ1-2; clone size: few; D gene: TRBD1; V gene: TRBV19; CDR3 protein: CASSRTGGTYGYTF; CDR3 DNA: TGTGCCAGTAGTCGAACAGGGGGCACCTATGGCTACACCTTC
J gene: TRBJ1-2; clone size: few; D gene: .; V gene: TRBV5-6; CDR3 protein: CASSLGNSHYGYTF; CDR3 DNA: TGTGCCAGCAGCTTGGGTAACAGCCACTATGGCTACACCTTC
J gene: TRBJ2-5; clone size: .; D gene: TRBD2; V gene: TRBV25-1; CDR3 protein: CASSEVQRGSGETQYF; CDR3 DNA: TGTGCCAGCAGTGAAGTCCAGCGGGGGAGTGGGGAGACCCAGTACTTC
J gene: TRBJ1-1; clone size: .; D gene: .; V gene: TRBV5-1; CDR3 protein: CASSLGWTALNTEAFF; CDR3 DNA: TGCGCCAGCAGCTTGGGGTGGACAGCATTGAACACTGAAGCTTTCTTT
J gene: TRBJ1-6; clone size: .; D gene: .; V gene: TRBV5-1; CDR3 protein: CASSLEAGVGSPLHF; CDR3 DNA: TGCGCCAGCAGCTTGGAGGCCGGAGTGGGGTCACCCCTCCACTTT
J gene: TRBJ2-1; clone size: once; D gene: TRBD1; V gene: TRBV6-4; CDR3 protein: CASSGQGSGEQFF; CDR3 DNA: TGTGCCAGCAGTGGACAGGGCTCGGGTGAGCAGTTCTTC
J gene: TRBJ1-1; clone size: many; D gene: TRBD1; V gene: TRBV7-9; CDR3 protein: CASSSLDRASVF; CDR3 DNA: TGTGCCAGCAGCTCCTTGGACAGGGCCTCTGTCTTT
J gene: TRBJ1-2; clone size: .; D gene: .; V gene: TRBV6-5; CDR3 protein: CASSYSTPSNYGYTF; CDR3 DNA: TGTGCCAGCAGTTACTCGACTCCCTCTAACTATGGCTACACCTTC
J gene: TRBJ1-1; clone size: few; D gene: TRBD1; V gene: TRBV6-1; CDR3 protein: CASSYVDRGTEAFF; CDR3 DNA: TGTGCCAGCAGTTATGTGGACAGGGGCACTGAAGCTTTCTTT
J gene: TRBJ1-5; clone size: .; D gene: .; V gene: TRBV28; CDR3 protein: CASSLNPPPYHQPQHF; CDR3 DNA: TGTGCCAGCAGTTTAAACCCGCCCCCCTATCATCAGCCCCAGCATTTT
J gene: TRBJ1-2; clone size: .; D gene: TRBD1; V gene: TRBV5-6; CDR3 protein: CASSIGQGSNGYTF; CDR3 DNA: TGTGCCAGCAGCATTGGACAGGGGTCGAATGGCTACACCTTC
J gene: TRBJ2-1; clone size: .; D gene: .; V gene: TRBV5-4; CDR3 protein: CASSLRLVNEQFF; CDR3 DNA: TGTGCCAGCAGCTTGCGACTAGTTAATGAGCAGTTCTTC
J gene: TRBJ2-1; clone size: few; D gene: .; V gene: TRBV6-4; CDR3 protein: CASSSQGFSYNEQFF; CDR3 DNA: TGTGCCAGCAGTTCGCAGGGGTTCTCCTACAATGAGCAGTTCTTC
J gene: TRBJ2-7; clone size: .; D gene: .; V gene: TRBV6-6; CDR3 protein: CASTSVTQGWNEQYF; CDR3 DNA: TGTGCCAGCACCTCCGTGACCCAGGGTTGGAACGAGCAGTACTTC
J gene: TRBJ1-2; clone size: .; D gene: TRBD1; V gene: TRBV7-8; CDR3 protein: CASSPTGVNYGYTF; CDR3 DNA: TGTGCCAGCAGCCCCACAGGGGTTAACTATGGCTACACCTTC
J gene: TRBJ2-2; clone size: .; D gene: .; V gene: TRBV5-4; CDR3 protein: CASSTNTGELFF; CDR3 DNA: TGTGCCAGCAGCACGAACACCGGGGAGCTGTTTTTT
J gene: TRBJ2-3; clone size: .; D gene: .; V gene: TRBV5-4; CDR3 protein: CASSLVVGGGTDTQYF; CDR3 DNA: TGTGCCAGCAGCTTGGTCGTTGGGGGAGGCACAGATACGCAGTATTTT
J gene: TRBJ1-5; clone size: .; D gene: .; V gene: TRBV10-3; CDR3 protein: CAISEGGGSQPQHF; CDR3 DNA: TGTGCCATCAGTGAGGGCGGAGGGAGTCAGCCCCAGCATTTT
J gene: TRBJ1-5; clone size: .; D gene: TRBD1; V gene: TRBV6-6; CDR3 protein: CASSYPGTGSNQPQHF; CDR3 DNA: TGTGCCAGCAGCTACCCCGGGACAGGGAGCAATCAGCCCCAGCATTTT
J gene: TRBJ1-2; clone size: .; D gene: TRBD1; V gene: TRBV19; CDR3 protein: CASSVPPGQYGYTF; CDR3 DNA: TGTGCCAGTAGTGTCCCCCCGGGACAGTATGGCTACACCTTC
J gene: TRBJ2-7; clone size: .; D gene: .; V gene: TRBV5-6; CDR3 protein: CASSLVGHSYEQYF; CDR3 DNA: TGTGCCAGCAGCTTGGTGGGACACTCCTACGAGCAGTACTTC